These 3 T cell receptor beta chains came from one sample sequenced in a study of T cells in Graves' hyperthyroidism and ophthalmopathy. RNA transcripts served as the template for amplifying TCR beta CDR3 regions. During a first-round RT-PCR of the TCR CDR3, the HTBI primer set was used. TCRdb processed the multiplex PCR reads anew with MiXCR; each CDR3 protein has one entry. The table has 200,000 or so distinct CDR3 sequences, roughly 17% seen once. The sequenced sample consisted of blood. The receptors stem from a woman aged 45-59 years with Graves' hyperthyroidism.

There are many counts of this clonotype. CDR3 DNA sequence: TGCAGCGGGCCAGCGGGAGTAAATGAGCAGTTCTTC. Translated, it gives CSGPAGVNEQFF. The chain couples TRBV29-1 to TRBJ2-1; 8 bases are shared with TRBD2. This CDR3 comprises 12 residues. Unmatched junction bases numbered 6, after V lost 7 bases and J lost 7 bases. Germline CDR1 and CDR2: SQVTM and ANQGSEA.

V usage is TRBV6-1 and J usage is TRBJ1-1, with a tentative D call TRBD1 (6 bases). The CDR3 covers 14 residues. Germline CDR1 reads MNHNS; CDR2 reads SASEGT. The V end lost 6 bases, the J end lost 5 bases, and 16 bases lay between the germline ends. In DNA, the CDR3 is TGTGCCAGCAGACCCACGAACAGGGTTACTGAAGCTTTCTTT. This translates into CASRPTNRVTEAFF.

Details on this clonotype: Given a much more abundant clone one base away, this may be a read error. The V gene is TRBV27, the J gene TRBJ2-5; 7 bases align to TRBD2. Trimming removed 4 bases from V and 7 bases from J; junction bases left unmatched: 9. Per the germline V gene, CDR1 is MNHEY and CDR2 is SMNVEV (reference sequence). The CDR3 sequence is 14 residues long. CDR3 region: CASSSTSLAGTQYF. The CDR3 region has the DNA TGTGCCAGCAGTTCAACATCCTTAGCGGGGACCCAGTACTTC.